This T cell receptor beta chain was captured by sequencing in a study of cytomegalovirus exposure and HLA in healthy donors. This clone was seen a few times. The antigen remains undetermined. The germline V gene has CDR1 LNHDA and CDR2 SQIVND (reference sequence). Trimming took 4 bases from V and 7 from J; bases not matched to a gene: 3. CDR3 length equals 12 residues. Both 60 Vbeta primers and 13 Jbeta primers went into the PCR. The data were produced by immunoSEQ multiplex PCR, yet TCRdb's version contains in-frame clones alone and is incomplete. The sample holds around 120,000 clones, roughly two thirds seen once. Findings and caveats of the study: Among TCR beta chains of equal frequency, HLA-associated ones were more clonally expanded in a later analysis. Rare TCR sequences dominated, though some public TCRs recurred in many donors.

Sequencing input: PBMCs. V gene TRBV19 combines with J gene TRBJ1-1; 7 nucleotides line up with TRBD1. The receptor was derived from a man aged 30 to 45 in good health and CMV-seropositive. This CDR3 reads CASSTWDSEAFF. CDR3 DNA sequence: TGTGCCAGTAGTACCTGGGACAGTGAAGCTTTCTTT. The full variable domain, with the rest looked up from reference TRBV19 and TRBJ1-1, is DGGITQSPKYLFRKEGQNVTLSCEQNLNHDAMYWYRQDPGQGLRLIYYSQIVNDFQKGDIAEGYSVSREKKESFPLTVTSAQKNPTAFYLCASSTWDSEAFFGQGTRLTVV.